The rows below give T cell receptor beta chains drawn from one sample of a study of CD8+ T cells in alopecia areata. Some clones are missing from TCRdb's copy, which holds only in-frame ones; the method was immunoSEQ multiplex PCR. The table records 150,000 or so clones, about 54% of them present only once. The sequenced sample consisted of CD4+ T cells sorted from blood. These receptors came from a human donor in good health. Both conserved end residues are part of each CDR3.

V gene | CDR3 protein
TRBV28 | CASGAPSSYEQYF
TRBV5-1 | CASSLGRYEQYF
TRBV2 | CASSEARWRGLFF
TRBV29-1 | CSVVKRGGGTEAFF
TRBV5-1 | CASSLPGEETQYF
TRBV29-1 | CSVAETGSANQPQHF
TRBV27 | CASSPGQERQPQHF
TRBV29-1 | CSANARYQETQYF
TRBV12-5 | CASGLGTVYEQYF
TRBV29-1 | CSGHIGNTIYF
TRBV13 | CASSYGRPSDTQYF
TRBV4-2 | CASSQDSGNTEAFF
TRBV14 | CASSQDHTGELFF
TRBV7-9 | CASSSFHGRYTEAFF
TRBV25-1 | CASKSLAAPTDTQYF
TRBV20-1 | CSARGTYEQYF
TRBV4-1 | CASSRTGIYGYTF
TRBV6-6 | CASSSTGSFYGYTF
TRBV29-1 | CSGGRPNTGELFF
TRBV6-5 | CASSLPPGDLTF
TRBV15 | CATSRDPTSTDTQYF
TRBV5-6 | CASSLGRVGTGEQYF
TRBV30 | CAWSGQGSEQYF
TRBV30 | CAWSGDRGTQNYGYTF
TRBV5-1 | CASSLGGQASYEQYF
TRBV25-1 | CASSDLRSWGEQFF
TRBV29-1 | CSVAGLSETQYF
TRBV6-1 | CASSETPDGTQYF
TRBV29-1 | CSVEGRTYEQYF
TRBV6-6 | CASSADRRVYGYTF
TRBV6-4 | CAGDKTVGNQPQHF
TRBV4-1 | CASSQEGFGSDLYEQYF
TRBV2 | CASSVQGFEQYF
TRBV29-1 | CSADRGETQYF
TRBV29-1 | CSVTRTGETQYF
TRBV7-2 | CASSLAHLASLSEQFF
TRBV10-3 | CAITEGGISSYEQYF
TRBV25-1 | CASSARTSIGTQYF
TRBV5-1 | CASSYPDRVNTEAFF
TRBV29-1 | CSATLGQNTEAFF
TRBV29-1 | CSARDYEQYF
TRBV30 | CASLGGGYIF
TRBV4-1 | CASSRYSDVINQPQHF